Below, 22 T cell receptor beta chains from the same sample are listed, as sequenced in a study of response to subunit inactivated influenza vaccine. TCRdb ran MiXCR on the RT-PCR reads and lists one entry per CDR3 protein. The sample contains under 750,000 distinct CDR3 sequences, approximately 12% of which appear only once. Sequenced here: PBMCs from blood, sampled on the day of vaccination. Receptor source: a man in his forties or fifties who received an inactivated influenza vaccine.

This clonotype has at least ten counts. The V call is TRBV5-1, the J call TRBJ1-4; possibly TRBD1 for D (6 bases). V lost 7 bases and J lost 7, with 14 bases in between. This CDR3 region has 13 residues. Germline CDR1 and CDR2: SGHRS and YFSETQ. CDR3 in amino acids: CASAQGEGEKLFF. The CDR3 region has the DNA TGCGCCAGCGCACAGGGAGAGGGTGAAAAACTGTTTTTT.

CDR3 protein: CASSAYLDTQYF. The CDR3 region has the DNA TGTGCCAGCAGTGCTTATTTAGATACGCAGTATTTT. The gene calls are TRBV25-1 and TRBJ2-3, with no clear D. Per the germline V gene, CDR1 is MGHDK and CDR2 is SYGVNS. The CDR3 has 12 amino acids. V was clipped by 4 bases and J by 5 bases, with 7 bases between them.

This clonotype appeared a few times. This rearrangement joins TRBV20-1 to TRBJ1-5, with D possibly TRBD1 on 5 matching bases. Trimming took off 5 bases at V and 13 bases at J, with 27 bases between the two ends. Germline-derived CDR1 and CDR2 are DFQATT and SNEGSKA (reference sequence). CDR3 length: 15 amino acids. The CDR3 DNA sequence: TGCAGTGCTCGAAGGGGCAGGGTTGACAATCGGGCGCAGCATTTT. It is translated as CSARRGRVDNRAQHF.

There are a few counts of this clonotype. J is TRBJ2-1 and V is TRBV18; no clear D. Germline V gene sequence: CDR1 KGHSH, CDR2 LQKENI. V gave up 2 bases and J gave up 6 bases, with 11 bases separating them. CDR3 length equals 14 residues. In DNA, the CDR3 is TGTGCCAGCTCACCAGGATCCGAAACCAATGAGCAGTTCTTC. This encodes CASSPGSETNEQFF.

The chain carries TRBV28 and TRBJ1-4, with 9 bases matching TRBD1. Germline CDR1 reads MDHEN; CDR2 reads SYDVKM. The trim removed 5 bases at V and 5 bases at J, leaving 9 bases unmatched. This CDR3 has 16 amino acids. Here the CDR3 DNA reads TGTGCCAGCAGTCTGTGGACAGGGGTCCGGAATGAAAAACTGTTTTTT. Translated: CASSLWTGVRNEKLFF.

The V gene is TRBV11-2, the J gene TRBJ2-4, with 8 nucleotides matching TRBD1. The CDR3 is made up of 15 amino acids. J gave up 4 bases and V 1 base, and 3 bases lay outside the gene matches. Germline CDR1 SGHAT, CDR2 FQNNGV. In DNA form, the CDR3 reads TGTGCCAGCAGCTTAGTCTGGACAGGGAAAAACATTCAGTACTTC. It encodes CASSLVWTGKNIQYF.

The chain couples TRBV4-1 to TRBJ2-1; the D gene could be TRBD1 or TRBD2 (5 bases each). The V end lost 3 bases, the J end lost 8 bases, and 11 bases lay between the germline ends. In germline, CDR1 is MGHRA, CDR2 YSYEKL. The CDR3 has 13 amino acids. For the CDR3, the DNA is TGCGCCAGCAGCCATGAGATGGGGGATGAGCAGTTCTTC. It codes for CASSHEMGDEQFF.

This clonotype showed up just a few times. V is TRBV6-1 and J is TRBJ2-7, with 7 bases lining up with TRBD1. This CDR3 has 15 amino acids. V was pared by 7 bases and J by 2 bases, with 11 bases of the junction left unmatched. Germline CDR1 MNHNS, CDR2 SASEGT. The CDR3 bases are TGTGCCAGCAACCTAGAGGGGGCTTCCCCCTACGAGCAGTACTTC. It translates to CASNLEGASPYEQYF.

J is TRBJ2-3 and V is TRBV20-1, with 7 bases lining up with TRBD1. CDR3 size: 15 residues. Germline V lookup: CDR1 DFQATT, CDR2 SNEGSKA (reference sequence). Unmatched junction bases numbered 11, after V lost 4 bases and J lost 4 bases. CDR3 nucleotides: TGCAGTGCTACCACAGGGGACGACCTCCCAGATACGCAGTATTTT. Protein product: CSATTGDDLPDTQYF.

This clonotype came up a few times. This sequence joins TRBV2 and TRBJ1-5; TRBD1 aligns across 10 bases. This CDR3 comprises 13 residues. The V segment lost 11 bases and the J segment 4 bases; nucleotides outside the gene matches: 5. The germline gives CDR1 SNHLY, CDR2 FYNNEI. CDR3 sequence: CAGQGGINQPQHF. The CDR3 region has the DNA TGTGCCGGACAGGGGGGAATAAATCAGCCCCAGCATTTT.

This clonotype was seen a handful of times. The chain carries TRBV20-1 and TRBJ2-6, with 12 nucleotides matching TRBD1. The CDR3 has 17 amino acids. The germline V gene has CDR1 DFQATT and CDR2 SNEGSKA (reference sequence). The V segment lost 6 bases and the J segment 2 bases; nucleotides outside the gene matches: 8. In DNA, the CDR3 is TGCAGTGCCCGGCGGGGACAGGGGGCTCCTGGGGCCAACGTCCTGACTTTC. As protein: CSARRGQGAPGANVLTF.

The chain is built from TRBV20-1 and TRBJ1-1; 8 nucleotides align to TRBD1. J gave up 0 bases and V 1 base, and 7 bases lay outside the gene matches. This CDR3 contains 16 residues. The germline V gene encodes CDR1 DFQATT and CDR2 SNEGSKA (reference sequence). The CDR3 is CSARGDRRGMNTEAFF. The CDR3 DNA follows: TGCAGTGCTAGAGGGGACAGGAGGGGAATGAACACTGAAGCTTTCTTT.

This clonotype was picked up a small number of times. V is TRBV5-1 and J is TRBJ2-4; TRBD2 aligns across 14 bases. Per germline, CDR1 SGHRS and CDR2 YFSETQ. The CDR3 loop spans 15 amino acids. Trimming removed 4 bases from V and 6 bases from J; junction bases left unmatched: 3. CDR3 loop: CASSQGTSGGNIQYF. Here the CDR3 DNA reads TGCGCCAGCAGCCAAGGGACTAGCGGGGGAAACATTCAGTACTTC.

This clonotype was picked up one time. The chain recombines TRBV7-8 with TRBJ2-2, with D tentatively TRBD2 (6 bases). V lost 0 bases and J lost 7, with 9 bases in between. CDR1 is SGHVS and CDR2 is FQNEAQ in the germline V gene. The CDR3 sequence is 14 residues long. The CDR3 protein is CASSLAASVGELFF. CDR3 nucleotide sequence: TGTGCCAGCAGCTTAGCGGCTAGCGTCGGGGAGCTGTTTTTT.

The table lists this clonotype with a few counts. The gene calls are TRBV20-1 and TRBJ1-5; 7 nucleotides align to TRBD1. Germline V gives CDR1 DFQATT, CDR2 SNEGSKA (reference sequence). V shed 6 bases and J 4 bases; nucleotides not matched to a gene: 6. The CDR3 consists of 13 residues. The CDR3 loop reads CSAGGRGNQPQHF. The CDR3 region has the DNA TGCAGTGCCGGTGGCAGGGGGAATCAGCCCCAGCATTTT.

In DNA form, the CDR3 reads TGTGCCAGCAGCCTAGACAGGGGCAGAGCCAAAAACATTCAGTACTTC. It is translated as CASSLDRGRAKNIQYF. The chain employs TRBV7-2 and TRBJ2-4, with 8 bases fitting TRBD1. V shed 5 bases and J 0 bases; nucleotides not matched to a gene: 6. Germline CDR1 and CDR2: SGHTA and FQGNSA. The length of the CDR3 is 16 residues.

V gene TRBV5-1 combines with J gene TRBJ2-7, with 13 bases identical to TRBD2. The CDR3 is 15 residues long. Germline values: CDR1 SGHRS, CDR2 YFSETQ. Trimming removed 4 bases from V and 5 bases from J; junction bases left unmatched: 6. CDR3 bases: TGCGCCAGCAGCCCTGTGACTAGCGGGAGGAACGAGCAGTACTTC. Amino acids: CASSPVTSGRNEQYF.

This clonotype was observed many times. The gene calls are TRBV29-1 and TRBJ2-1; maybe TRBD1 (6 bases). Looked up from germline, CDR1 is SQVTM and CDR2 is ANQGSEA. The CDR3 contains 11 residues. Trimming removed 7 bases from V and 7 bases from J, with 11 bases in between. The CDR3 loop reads CSANRVNEQFF. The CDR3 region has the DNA TGCAGCGCAAACAGGGTAAATGAGCAGTTCTTC.

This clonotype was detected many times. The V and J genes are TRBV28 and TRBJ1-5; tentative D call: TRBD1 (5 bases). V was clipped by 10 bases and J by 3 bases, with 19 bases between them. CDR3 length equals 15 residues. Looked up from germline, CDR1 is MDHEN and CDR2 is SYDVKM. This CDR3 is CATRGFRQSNQPQHF. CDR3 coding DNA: TGTGCCACACGGGGGTTCCGACAGTCCAATCAGCCCCAGCATTTT.

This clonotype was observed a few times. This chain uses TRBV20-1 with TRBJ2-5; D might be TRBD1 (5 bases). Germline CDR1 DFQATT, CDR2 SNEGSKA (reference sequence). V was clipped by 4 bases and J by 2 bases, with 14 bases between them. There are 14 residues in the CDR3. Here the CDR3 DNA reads TGCAGTGCTATGGGGCAGGGAACACAAGAGACCCAGTACTTC. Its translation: CSAMGQGTQETQYF.

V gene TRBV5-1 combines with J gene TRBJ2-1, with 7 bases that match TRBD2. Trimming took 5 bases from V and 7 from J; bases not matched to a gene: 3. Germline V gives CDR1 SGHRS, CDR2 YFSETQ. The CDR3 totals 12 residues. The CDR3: CASRREGNEQFF. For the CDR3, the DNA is TGCGCCAGCAGGAGGGAGGGGAATGAGCAGTTCTTC.

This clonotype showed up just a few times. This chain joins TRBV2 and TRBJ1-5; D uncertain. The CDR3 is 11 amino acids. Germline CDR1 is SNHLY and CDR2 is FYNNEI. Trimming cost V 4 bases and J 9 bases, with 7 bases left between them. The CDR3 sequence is CASSADGPQHF. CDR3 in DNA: TGTGCCAGCAGTGCCGATGGGCCCCAGCATTTT.